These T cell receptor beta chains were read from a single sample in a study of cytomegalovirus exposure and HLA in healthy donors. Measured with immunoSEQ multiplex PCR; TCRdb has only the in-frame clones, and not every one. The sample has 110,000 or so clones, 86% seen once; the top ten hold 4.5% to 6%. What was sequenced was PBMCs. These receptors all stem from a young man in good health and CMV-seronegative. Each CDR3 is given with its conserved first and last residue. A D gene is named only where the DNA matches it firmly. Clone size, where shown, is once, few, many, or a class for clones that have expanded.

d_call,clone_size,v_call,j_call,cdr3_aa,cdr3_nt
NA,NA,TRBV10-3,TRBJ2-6,CATEGGRVSGANVLTF,TGTGCCACAGAGGGGGGGCGGGTGTCTGGGGCCAACGTCCTGACTTTC
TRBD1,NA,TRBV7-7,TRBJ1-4,CASSSGVPGQGSKLFF,TGTGCTAGCAGCTCGGGAGTACCGGGACAGGGTTCCAAACTGTTTTTT
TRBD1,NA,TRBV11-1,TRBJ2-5,CASSLGQGDETQYF,TGTGCCAGCAGCTTAGGACAGGGAGACGAGACCCAGTACTTC
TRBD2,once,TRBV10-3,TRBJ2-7,CAIRLAGSYEQYF,TGTGCCATCCGACTAGCGGGGTCCTACGAGCAGTACTTC
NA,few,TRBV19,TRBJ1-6,CASSIRASPLHF,TGTGCCAGTAGTATCAGGGCTTCACCCCTCCACTTT
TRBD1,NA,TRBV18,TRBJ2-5,CASSPNTGGETQYF,TGTGCCAGCTCACCGAACACAGGGGGAGAGACCCAGTACTTC
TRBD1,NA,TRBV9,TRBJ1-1,CASSVTGGGTEAFF,TGTGCCAGCAGCGTAACAGGGGGGGGCACTGAAGCTTTCTTT
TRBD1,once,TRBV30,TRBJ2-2,CAWSPDRVYHGELFF,TGTGCCTGGAGCCCAGACAGGGTCTATCACGGGGAGCTGTTTTTT
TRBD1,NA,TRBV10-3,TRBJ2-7,CAIRNRDREIYEQYF,TGTGCCATCAGAAACCGGGACAGGGAAATCTACGAGCAGTACTTC
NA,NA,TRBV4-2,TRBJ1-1,CASSQTGNLNTEAFF,TGTGCCAGCAGCCAAACCGGGAACCTGAACACTGAAGCTTTCTTT
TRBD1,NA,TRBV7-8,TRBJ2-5,CASSLNTGAQETQYF,TGTGCCAGCAGCCTTAACACAGGGGCCCAAGAGACCCAGTACTTC
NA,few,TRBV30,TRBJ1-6,CAWSLRATYNSPLHF,TGTGCCTGGAGTTTGCGGGCCACCTATAATTCACCCCTCCACTTT
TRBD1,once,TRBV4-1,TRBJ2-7,CASSPGQGSQYF,TGCGCCAGCAGCCCGGGACAGGGGTCGCAGTACTTC
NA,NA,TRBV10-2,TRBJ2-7,CASSEFGRGLDEQYF,TGCGCCAGCAGTGAGTTCGGCAGGGGCTTAGACGAGCAGTACTTC
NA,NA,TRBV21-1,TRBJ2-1,CASISPLAGGDEQFF,TGTGCCAGCATAAGTCCCTTAGCGGGAGGGGATGAGCAGTTCTTC
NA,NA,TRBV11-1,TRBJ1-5,CASSLGGTNQPQHF,TGTGCCTCTAGCCTGGGGGGGACGAATCAGCCCCAGCATTTT
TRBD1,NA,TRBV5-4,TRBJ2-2,CASSTDRGGGDTGELFF,TGTGCCAGCAGCACGGACAGGGGAGGAGGGGACACCGGGGAGCTGTTTTTT
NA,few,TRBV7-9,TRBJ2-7,CASGPNEQYF,TGTGCCAGCGGCCCCAACGAGCAGTACTTC
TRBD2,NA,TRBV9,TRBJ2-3,CASSARTSGKVRDTQYF,TGTGCCAGCAGCGCCCGGACTAGCGGAAAAGTGAGAGATACGCAGTATTTT
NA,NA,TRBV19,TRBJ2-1,CASSIKSASDEQFF,TGTGCCAGTAGTATCAAATCCGCTAGCGATGAGCAGTTCTTC
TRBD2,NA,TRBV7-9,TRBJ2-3,CASSPRTSKSTDTQYF,TGTGCCAGCAGCCCCCGGACTAGTAAAAGCACAGATACGCAGTATTTT
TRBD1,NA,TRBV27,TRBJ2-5,CASSSGTGPQETQYF,TGTGCCAGCAGTTCGGGGACAGGGCCCCAAGAGACCCAGTACTTC
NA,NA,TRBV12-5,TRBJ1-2,CASGLIARRDGYTF,TGTGCTAGTGGTTTGATAGCCAGGAGGGATGGCTACACCTTC
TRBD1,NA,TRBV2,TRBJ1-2,CASSGDRVSNYGYTF,TGTGCCAGCAGTGGGGACAGGGTCAGCAACTATGGCTACACCTTC
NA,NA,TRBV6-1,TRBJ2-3,CASRAVGSSTDTQYF,TGTGCCAGCAGGGCCGTCGGGTCCAGCACAGATACGCAGTATTTT
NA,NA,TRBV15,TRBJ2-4,CATSPLAKNIQYF,TGTGCCACGAGCCCTCTAGCCAAAAACATTCAGTACTTC
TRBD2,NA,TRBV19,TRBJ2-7,CASSIGTSGSEQYF,TGTGCCAGTAGTATAGGGACTAGCGGGAGCGAGCAGTACTTC
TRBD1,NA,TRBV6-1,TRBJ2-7,CASSPSGTAYEQYF,TGTGCCAGCAGTCCTTCCGGGACAGCCTACGAGCAGTACTTC
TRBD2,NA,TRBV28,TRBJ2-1,CASKNAGLALGDEQFF,TGTGCCAGCAAGAATGCGGGACTAGCGTTAGGCGATGAGCAGTTCTTC
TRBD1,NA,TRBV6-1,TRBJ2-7,CASSTLDRNGEQYF,TGTGCCAGCAGTACCCTGGACAGGAATGGCGAGCAGTACTTC
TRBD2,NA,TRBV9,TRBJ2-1,CASSVSGGLSYNEQFF,TGTGCCAGCAGCGTTAGCGGGGGACTCTCCTACAATGAGCAGTTCTTC
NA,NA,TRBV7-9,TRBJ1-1,CASSFLAENTEAFF,TGTGCCAGCAGCTTCCTCGCAGAGAACACTGAAGCTTTCTTT
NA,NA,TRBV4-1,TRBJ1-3,CASSQVSGGRNTIYF,TGCGCCAGCAGCCAAGTTTCGGGGGGGCGAAACACCATATATTTT
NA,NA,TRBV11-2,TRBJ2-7,CASGVPGLYEQYF,TGTGCCAGCGGGGTACCGGGACTCTACGAGCAGTACTTC
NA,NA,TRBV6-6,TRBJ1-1,CASSRREGRENTEAFF,TGTGCCAGCAGTAGGAGGGAGGGGCGCGAGAACACTGAAGCTTTCTTT
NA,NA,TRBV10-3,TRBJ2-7,CAISETTREAGASYEQYF,TGTGCCATCAGTGAGACAACCCGCGAGGCAGGGGCGTCCTACGAGCAGTACTTC
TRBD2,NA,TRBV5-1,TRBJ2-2,CASSTGLAATGELFF,TGCGCCAGCAGCACGGGACTAGCGGCCACCGGGGAGCTGTTTTTT
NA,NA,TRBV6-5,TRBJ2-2,CASRGLTGELFF,TGTGCCAGCCGGGGACTCACCGGGGAGCTGTTTTTT
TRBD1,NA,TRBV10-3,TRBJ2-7,CAISESGDRGDEQYF,TGTGCCATCAGTGAGTCGGGGGACAGGGGGGACGAGCAGTACTTC
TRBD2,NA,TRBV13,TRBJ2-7,CASSLPGLAYEQYF,TGTGCCAGCAGCTTACCGGGACTAGCCTACGAGCAGTACTTC
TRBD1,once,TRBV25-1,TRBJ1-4,CASSEIQGAGEKLFF,TGTGCCAGCAGTGAAATACAGGGGGCGGGTGAAAAACTGTTTTTT